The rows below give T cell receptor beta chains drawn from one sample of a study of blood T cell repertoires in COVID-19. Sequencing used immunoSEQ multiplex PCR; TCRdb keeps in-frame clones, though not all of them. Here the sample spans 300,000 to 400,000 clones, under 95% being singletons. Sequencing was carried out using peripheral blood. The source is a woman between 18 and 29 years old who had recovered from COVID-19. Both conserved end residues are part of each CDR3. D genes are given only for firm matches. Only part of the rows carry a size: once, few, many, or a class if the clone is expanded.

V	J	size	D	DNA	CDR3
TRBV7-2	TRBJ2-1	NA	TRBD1	TGTGCCAGCAGCAGTTTAAAGGGACAGGGGGTTTTCAATGAGCAGTTCTTC	CASSSLKGQGVFNEQFF
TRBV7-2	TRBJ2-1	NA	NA	TGTGCCAGCAGCTTAGCGGAGGGAATCTCCTCGAGCGGGCAGTTCTTC	CASSLAEGISSSGQFF
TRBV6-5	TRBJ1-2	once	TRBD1	TGTGCCAGCAGTTCCTACAGGGGTAACTATGGCTACACCTTC	CASSSYRGNYGYTF
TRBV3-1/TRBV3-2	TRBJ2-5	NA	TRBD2	TGTGCCAGCAGCCAAGAGTCTGGGACTAGCGGGAGGGCCTTGGAGACCCAGTACTTC	CASSQESGTSGRALETQYF
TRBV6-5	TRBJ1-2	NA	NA	TGTGCCAGCCGAATAAACGGGTTTAACTATGGCTACACCTTC	CASRINGFNYGYTF
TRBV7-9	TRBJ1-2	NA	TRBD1	TGTGCCAGCAGCCCCCGGACAGGGTTACCCTATGGCTACACCTTC	CASSPRTGLPYGYTF
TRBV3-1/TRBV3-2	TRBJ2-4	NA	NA	TGTGCCAGCAGCCAAGCTGGGGGCTCGTACATTCAGTACTTC	CASSQAGGSYIQYF
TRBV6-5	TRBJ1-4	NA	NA	TGTGCCAGCAGCCAGACAGAAATTGAAAAACTGTTTTTT	CASSQTEIEKLFF
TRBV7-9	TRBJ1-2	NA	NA	TGTGCCAGCAGCGGCTTTATTCGGGGTTATGGCTACACCTTC	CASSGFIRGYGYTF
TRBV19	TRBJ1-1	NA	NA	TGTGCCAGTAGTACAGGAGGCGTTTTCTTT	CASSTGGVFF
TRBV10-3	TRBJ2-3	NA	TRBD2	TGTGCCATCGCGTCTTTGGCGGGAGGCAGCACAGATACGCAGTATTTT	CAIASLAGGSTDTQYF
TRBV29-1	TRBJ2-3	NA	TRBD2	TGCAGCGTCGCACTTACTAGCGGGGGGGCAGATACGCAGTATTTT	CSVALTSGGADTQYF
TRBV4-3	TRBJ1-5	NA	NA	TGCGCCAGCAGCCAAGATAGGCGGCAGCCCCAGCATTTT	CASSQDRRQPQHF
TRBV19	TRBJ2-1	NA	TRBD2	TGTGCCAGTAGTATACGCGGGACTAGCGGTTACAATGAGCAGTTCTTC	CASSIRGTSGYNEQFF
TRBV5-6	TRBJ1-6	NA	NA	TGTGCCAGCAGCCCCGTCGGGGGGCGGACGAATTCACCCCTCCACTTT	CASSPVGGRTNSPLHF
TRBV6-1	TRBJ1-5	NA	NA	TGTGCCAGCAGTGAAGGTACAGCCTATCAGCCCCAGCATTTT	CASSEGTAYQPQHF
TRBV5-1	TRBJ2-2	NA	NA	TGCGCCAGCAGCTTGGTCACTTTCGCCTCCTTCGGCACCGGGGAGCTGTTTTTT	CASSLVTFASFGTGELFF
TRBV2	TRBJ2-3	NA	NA	TGTGCCAGCATGGTTCGCGGGACGAAAACAGATACGCAGTATTTT	CASMVRGTKTDTQYF
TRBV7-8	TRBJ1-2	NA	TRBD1	TGTGCCAGCAGCCCCTCCAGGAAGGGGGCGGGCTACACCTTC	CASSPSRKGAGYTF
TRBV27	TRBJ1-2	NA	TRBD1	TGTGCCAGCAGCAACAGGGGTAACTATGGCTACACCTTC	CASSNRGNYGYTF
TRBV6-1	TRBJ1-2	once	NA	TGTGCCAGCAGTGAAGAGACAGTGGGTAGGATTTATGGCTACACCTTC	CASSEETVGRIYGYTF
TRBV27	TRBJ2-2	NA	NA	TGTGCCAGCAGTGGGCACAGGGACGCCGGGGAGCTGTTTTTT	CASSGHRDAGELFF
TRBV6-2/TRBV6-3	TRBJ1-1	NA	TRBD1	TGTGCCAGCAGTGTCCGGGACAGACTTTACATGAACACTGAAGCTTTCTTT	CASSVRDRLYMNTEAFF
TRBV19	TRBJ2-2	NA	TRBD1	TGTGCCAGTAGTACGGGACAGACGAACACCGGGGAGCTGTTTTTT	CASSTGQTNTGELFF
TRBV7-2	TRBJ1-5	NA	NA	TGTGCCAGCAGCTTAAATGCGGGTCAGCCCCAGCATTTT	CASSLNAGQPQHF
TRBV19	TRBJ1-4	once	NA	TGTGCCAGTAGTATTCGGCAGGGAGGGGAAAAACTGTTTTTT	CASSIRQGGEKLFF
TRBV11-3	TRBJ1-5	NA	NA	TGTGCCAGCAGCTCGGGTCCGCATCAGCCCCAGCATTTT	CASSSGPHQPQHF
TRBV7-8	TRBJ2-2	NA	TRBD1	TGTGCCAGCAGCTTAGCGGGACAGGGAACCACCGGGGAGCTGTTTTTT	CASSLAGQGTTGELFF
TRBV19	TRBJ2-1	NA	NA	TGTGCCAGTAGTATTGGACAGTCCATCAATGAGCAGTTCTTC	CASSIGQSINEQFF
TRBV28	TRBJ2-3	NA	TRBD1	TGTGCCAGCTCCTCTCGGAATCGTGGCAGGGGGCAATCAGATACGCAGTATTTT	CASSSRNRGRGQSDTQYF
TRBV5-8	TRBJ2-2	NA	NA	TGTGCCAGCAGCTTGGCTGGCGGGACCAACACCGGGGAGCTGTTTTTT	CASSLAGGTNTGELFF
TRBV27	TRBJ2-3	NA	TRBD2	TGTGCCAGCTCCCGAGGAGGAGGACTAGCGGGACCTAGCACAGATACGCAGTATTTT	CASSRGGGLAGPSTDTQYF
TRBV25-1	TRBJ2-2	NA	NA	TGTGCCAGCAGTGGTTCTGCGGGGACCGGGGAGCTGTTTTTT	CASSGSAGTGELFF
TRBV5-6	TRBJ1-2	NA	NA	TGTGCCAGCAGCTTGGTGGCACTGGGCGATGGCTACACCTTC	CASSLVALGDGYTF
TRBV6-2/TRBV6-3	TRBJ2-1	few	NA	TGTGCCAGCAGTAATAGCAGGCGGGATCCATACAATGAGCAGTTCTTC	CASSNSRRDPYNEQFF